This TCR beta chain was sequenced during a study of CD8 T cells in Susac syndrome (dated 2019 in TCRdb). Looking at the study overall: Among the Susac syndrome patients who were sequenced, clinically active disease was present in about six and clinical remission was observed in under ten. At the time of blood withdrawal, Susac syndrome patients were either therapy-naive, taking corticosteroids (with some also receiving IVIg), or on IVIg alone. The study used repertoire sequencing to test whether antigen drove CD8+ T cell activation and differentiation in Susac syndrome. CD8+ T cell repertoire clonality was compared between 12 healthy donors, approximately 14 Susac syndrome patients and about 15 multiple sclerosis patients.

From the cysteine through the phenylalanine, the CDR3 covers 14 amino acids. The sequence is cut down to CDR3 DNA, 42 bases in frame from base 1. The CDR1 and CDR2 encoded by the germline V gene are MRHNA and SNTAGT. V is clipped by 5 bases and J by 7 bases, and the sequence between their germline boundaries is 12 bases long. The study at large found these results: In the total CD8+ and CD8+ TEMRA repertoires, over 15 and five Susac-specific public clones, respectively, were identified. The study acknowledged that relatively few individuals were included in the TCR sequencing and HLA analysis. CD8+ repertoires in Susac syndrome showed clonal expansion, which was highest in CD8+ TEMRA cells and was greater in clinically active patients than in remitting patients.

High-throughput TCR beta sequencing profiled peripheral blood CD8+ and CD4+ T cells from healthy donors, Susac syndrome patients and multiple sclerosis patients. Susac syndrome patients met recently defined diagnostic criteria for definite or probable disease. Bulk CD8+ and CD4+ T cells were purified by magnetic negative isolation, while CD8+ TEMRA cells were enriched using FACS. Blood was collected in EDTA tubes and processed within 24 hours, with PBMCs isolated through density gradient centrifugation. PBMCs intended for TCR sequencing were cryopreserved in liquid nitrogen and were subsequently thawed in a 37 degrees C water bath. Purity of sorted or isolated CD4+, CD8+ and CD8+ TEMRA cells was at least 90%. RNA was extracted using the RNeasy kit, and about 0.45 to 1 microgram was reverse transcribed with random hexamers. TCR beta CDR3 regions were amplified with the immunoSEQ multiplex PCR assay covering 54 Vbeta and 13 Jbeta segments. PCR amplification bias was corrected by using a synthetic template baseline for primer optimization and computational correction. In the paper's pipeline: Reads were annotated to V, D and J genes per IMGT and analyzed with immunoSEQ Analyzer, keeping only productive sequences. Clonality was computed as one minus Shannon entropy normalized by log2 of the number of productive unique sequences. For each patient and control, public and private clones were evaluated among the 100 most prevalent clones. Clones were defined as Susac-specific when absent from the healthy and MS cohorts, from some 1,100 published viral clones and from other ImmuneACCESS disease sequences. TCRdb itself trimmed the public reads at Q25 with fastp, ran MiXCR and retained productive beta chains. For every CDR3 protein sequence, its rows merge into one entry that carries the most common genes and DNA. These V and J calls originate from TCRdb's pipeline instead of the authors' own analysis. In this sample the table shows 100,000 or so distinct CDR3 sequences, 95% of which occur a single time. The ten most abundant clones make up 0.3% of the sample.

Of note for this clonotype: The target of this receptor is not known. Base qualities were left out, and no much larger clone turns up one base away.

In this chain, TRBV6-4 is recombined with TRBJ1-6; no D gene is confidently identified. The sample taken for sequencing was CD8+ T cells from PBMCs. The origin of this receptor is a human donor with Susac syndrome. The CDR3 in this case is CASSPPARNSPLHF. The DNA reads TGTGCCAGCAGTCCCCCCGCGAGGAATTCACCCCTCCACTTT.